This TCR beta chain emerged from a study of cytomegalovirus exposure and HLA in healthy donors. Study results and limitations: Sequences of the TCR beta chain were said to predict the HLA-A and HLA-B alleles of most subjects accurately.

The primer mix had 60 Vbeta and 13 Jbeta primers. Method: immunoSEQ multiplex PCR; TCRdb's copy keeps in-frame clones and lacks some. The table lists about 190,000 clones, roughly 77% of them singletons. The CDR3 length is 16 residues. Remarks on this clone: Its antigen is not identified.

This clonotype was sampled from a woman younger than 45 in good health and CMV-seropositive. The sample comprised PBMCs. The chain uses TRBV12-2 and TRBJ2-2; the table assigns TRBD1, which was not confirmed against the DNA. TRBV12-2 is a pseudogene. CDR3: CASRLAAGAVTGELFF. CDR3 sequence (DNA): TGTGCAAGTCGCTTAGCGGCAGGGGCGGTCACCGGGGAGCTGTTTTTT.